The clone carrying this TCR beta chain was observed at least ten times. What it binds is unknown. This specimen comes from a study of blood T cells in healthy people across ages. Across the study: The capture of about one barcoded beta molecule per two T cells was achieved by template switching.

Sample-barcoded 5' priming and a J-beta primer mix drove a second PCR of 7 to 11 cycles. TCRdb re-derived calls from the 5' RACE reads in MiXCR, one entry per CDR3 protein. This sample has fewer than 900,000 distinct CDR3 sequences, with about 37% found just once. Findings of the study overall: Total diversity from one million sequenced T cells was likely underestimated. Age advanced and TCR beta diversity per million T cells fell, roughly linearly.

V lost 5 bases and J lost 7, with 27 bases in between. Per the germline V gene, CDR1 is SGHTA and CDR2 is FQGNSA. This CDR3 has 17 residues. The chain is built from TRBV7-2 and TRBJ2-7, with D tentatively TRBD1 or TRBD2 (5 bases each). The source material was blood. This TCR was recovered from a man in his late teens or twenties in good health. Written as DNA, the CDR3 is TGTGCCAGCAGCGATGGGGACGCTTTAGCTGGTTACAATGAGCAGTACTTC. As protein: CASSDGDALAGYNEQYF.